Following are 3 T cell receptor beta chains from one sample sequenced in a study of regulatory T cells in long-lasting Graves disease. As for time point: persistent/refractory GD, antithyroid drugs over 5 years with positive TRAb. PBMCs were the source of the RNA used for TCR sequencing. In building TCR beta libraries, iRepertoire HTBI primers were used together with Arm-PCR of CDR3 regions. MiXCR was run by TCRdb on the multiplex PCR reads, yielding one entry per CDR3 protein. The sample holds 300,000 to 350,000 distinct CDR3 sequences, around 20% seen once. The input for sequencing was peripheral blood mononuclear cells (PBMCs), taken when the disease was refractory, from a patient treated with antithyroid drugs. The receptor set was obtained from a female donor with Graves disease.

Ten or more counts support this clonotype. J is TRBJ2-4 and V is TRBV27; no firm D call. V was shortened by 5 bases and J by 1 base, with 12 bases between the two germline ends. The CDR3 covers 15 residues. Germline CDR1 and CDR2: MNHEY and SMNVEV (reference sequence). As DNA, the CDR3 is TGTGCCAGCAGTCCTTTCGAGTCGGCCAAAAACATTCAGTACTTC. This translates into CASSPFESAKNIQYF.

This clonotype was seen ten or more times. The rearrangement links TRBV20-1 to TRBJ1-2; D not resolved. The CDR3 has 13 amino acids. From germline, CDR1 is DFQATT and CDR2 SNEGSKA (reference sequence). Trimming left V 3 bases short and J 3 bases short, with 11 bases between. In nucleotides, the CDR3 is TGCAGTGCTAGCCCGGGAGATGACTATGGCTACACCTTC. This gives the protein CSASPGDDYGYTF.

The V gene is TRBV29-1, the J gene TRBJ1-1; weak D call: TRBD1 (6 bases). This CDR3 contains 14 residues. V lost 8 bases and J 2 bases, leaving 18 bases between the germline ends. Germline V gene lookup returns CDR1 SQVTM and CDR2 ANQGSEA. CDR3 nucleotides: TGCAGCACCACGATGGGGGGCCCCAACACTGAAGCTTTCTTT. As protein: CSTTMGGPNTEAFF.